A single sample gave rise to the 2 T cell receptor beta chains below, sequenced in a study of response to subunit inactivated influenza vaccine. TCRdb analysed the RT-PCR reads with MiXCR anew, one entry per CDR3 protein. The repertoire consists of some 500,000 distinct CDR3 sequences, with more than 15% occurring once and the leading ten covering less than 4%. The sample here was CD4+ T cells sorted from PBMCs, taken about 23 months after vaccination. These receptors were collected from a man between 50 and 70 years old who received an inactivated influenza vaccine.

This clonotype has just a few counts. The chain recombines TRBV4-3 with TRBJ2-7, with 7 positions matching TRBD1. The V segment lost 5 bases and the J segment 3 bases; nucleotides outside the gene matches: 13. Germline assignment: CDR1 LGHNA and CDR2 YSLEER. This CDR3 is built from 16 residues. The CDR3 sequence is CASSIDAGTDIYEQYF. For the CDR3, the DNA is TGCGCCAGCAGCATAGACGCCGGGACAGATATCTACGAGCAGTACTTC.

This clonotype occurred once. The rearrangement uses TRBV20-1 and TRBJ2-1; 8 bases line up with TRBD1. Germline lookup yields CDR1 DFQATT and CDR2 SNEGSKA (reference sequence). Unmatched junction bases numbered 9, after V lost 4 bases and J lost 4 bases. The CDR3 has 15 amino acids. CDR3 nucleotide sequence: TGCAGTGCTAACACCGGGACAGGCCGTTACAATGAGCAGTTCTTC. This encodes CSANTGTGRYNEQFF.